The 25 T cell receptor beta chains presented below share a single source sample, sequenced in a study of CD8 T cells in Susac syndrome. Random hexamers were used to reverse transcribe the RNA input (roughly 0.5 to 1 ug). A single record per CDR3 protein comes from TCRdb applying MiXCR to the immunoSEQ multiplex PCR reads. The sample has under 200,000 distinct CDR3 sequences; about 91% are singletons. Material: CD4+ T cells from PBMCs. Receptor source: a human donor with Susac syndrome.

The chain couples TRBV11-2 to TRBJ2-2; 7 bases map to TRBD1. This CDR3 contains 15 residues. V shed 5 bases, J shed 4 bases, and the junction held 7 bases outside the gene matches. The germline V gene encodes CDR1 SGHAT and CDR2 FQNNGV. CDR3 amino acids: CASSPTRQGTGELFF. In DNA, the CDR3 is TGTGCCAGCAGCCCGACTCGACAGGGCACCGGGGAGCTGTTTTTT.

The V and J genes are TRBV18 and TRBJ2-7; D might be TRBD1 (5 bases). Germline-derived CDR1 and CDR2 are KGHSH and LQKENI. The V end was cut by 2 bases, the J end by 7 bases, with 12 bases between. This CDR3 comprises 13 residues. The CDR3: CASSPGAGKEQYF. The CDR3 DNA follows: TGTGCCAGCTCACCAGGCGCAGGGAAAGAGCAGTACTTC. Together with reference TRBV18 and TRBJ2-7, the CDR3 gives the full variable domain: NAGVMQNPRHLVRRRGQEARLRCSPMKGHSHVYWYRQLPEEGLKFMVYLQKENIIDESGMPKERFSAEFPKEGPSILRIQQVVRGDSAAYFCASSPGAGKEQYFGPGTRLTVT.

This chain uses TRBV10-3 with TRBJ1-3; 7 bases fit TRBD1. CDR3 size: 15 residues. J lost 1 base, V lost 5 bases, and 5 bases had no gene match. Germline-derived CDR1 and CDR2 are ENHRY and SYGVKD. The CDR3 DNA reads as TGTGCCATCAGTCAGGGGGAACCTTCTGGAAACACCATATATTTT. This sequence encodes CAISQGEPSGNTIYF.

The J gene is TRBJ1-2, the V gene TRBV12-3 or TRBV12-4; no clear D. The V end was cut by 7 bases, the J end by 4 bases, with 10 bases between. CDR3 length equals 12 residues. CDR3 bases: TGTGCCAGCAAATTTGGGCTCTATGGCTACACCTTC. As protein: CASKFGLYGYTF.

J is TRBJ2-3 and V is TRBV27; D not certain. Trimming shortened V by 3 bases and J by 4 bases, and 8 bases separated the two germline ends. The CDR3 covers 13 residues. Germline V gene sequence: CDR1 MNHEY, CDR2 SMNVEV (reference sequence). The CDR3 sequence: CASSFLVSDTQYF. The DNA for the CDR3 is TGTGCCAGCAGTTTTCTCGTGTCAGATACGCAGTATTTT.

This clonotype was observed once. The CDR3 spells CASSQPAANSGANVLTF. The CDR3 nucleotides are TGTGCCAGCAGCCAACCTGCGGCTAACTCTGGGGCCAACGTCCTGACTTTC. The V and J genes are TRBV7-3 and TRBJ2-6; D is unresolved. The germline gives CDR1 SGHTA, CDR2 FQGTGA. Trimming cost V 5 bases and J 0 bases, with 14 bases left between them. This CDR3 is built from 17 residues.

DNA of the CDR3: TGTGCCAGCAGAGAACAGGGAGAACGTCGGAACACCATATATTTT. Residues: CASREQGERRNTIYF. The rearrangement uses TRBV6-2 or TRBV6-3 and TRBJ1-3; D is possibly TRBD1 (6 bases). Germline CDR1 is MNHEY and CDR2 is SVGEGT. V was cut by 6 bases and J by 7 bases, with 19 bases left in between. The CDR3 has 15 residues.

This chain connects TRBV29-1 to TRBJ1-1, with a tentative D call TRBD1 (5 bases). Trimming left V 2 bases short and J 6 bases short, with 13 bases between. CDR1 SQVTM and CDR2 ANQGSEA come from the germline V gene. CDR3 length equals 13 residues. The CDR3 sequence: CSVETVGAPEAFF. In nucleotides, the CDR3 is TGCAGCGTTGAAACGGTAGGGGCCCCTGAAGCTTTCTTT.

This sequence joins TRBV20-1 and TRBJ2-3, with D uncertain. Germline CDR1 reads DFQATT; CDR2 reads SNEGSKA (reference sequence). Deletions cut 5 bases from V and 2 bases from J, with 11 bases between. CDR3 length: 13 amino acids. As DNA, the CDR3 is TGCAGTGCTCTAAGTAGCATCACAGATACGCAGTATTTT. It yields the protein CSALSSITDTQYF.

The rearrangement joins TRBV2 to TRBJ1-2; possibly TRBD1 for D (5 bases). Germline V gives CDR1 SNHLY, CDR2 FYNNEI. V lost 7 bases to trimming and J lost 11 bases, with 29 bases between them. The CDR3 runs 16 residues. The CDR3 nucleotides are TGTGCCAGCATTTCTGTAGCCGGGACGATGGGACCGGGGTACACCTTC. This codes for CASISVAGTMGPGYTF.

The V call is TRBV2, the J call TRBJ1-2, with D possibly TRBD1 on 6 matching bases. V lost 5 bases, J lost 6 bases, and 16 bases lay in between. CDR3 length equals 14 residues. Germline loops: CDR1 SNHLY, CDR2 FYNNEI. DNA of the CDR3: TGTGCCAGCAGTAACAGGGTAGGATCGCATGGCTACACCTTC. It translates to CASSNRVGSHGYTF.

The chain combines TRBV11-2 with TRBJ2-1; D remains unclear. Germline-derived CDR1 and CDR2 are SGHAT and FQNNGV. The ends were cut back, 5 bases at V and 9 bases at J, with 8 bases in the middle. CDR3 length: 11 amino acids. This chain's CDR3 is CASSRWGEQFF. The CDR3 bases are TGTGCCAGCAGCCGTTGGGGTGAGCAGTTCTTC. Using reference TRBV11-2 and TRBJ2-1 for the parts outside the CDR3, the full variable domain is EAGVAQSPRYKIIEKRQSVAFWCNPISGHATLYWYQQILGQGPKLLIQFQNNGVVDDSQLPKDRFSAERLKGVDSTLKIQPAKLEDSAVYLCASSRWGEQFFGPGTRLTVL.

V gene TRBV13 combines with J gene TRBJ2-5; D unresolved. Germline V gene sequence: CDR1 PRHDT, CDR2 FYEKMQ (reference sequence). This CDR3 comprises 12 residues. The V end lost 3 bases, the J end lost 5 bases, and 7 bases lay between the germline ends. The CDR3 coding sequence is TGTGCCAGCAGCTTTGTGTCCGAGACCCAGTACTTC. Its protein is CASSFVSETQYF.

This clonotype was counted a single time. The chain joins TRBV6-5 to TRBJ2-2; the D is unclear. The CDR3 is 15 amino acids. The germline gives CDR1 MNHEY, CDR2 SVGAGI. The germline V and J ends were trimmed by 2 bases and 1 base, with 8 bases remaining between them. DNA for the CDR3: TGTGCCAGCAGTTACGGGCGGCTGAACACCGGGGAGCTGTTTTTT. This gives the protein CASSYGRLNTGELFF.

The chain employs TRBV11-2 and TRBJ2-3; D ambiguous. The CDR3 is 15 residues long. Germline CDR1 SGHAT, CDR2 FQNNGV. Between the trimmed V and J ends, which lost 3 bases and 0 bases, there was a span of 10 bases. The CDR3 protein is CASSFPGTSTDTQYF. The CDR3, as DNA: TGTGCCAGCAGCTTTCCGGGTACTAGCACAGATACGCAGTATTTT. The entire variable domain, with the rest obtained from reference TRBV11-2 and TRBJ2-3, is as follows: EAGVAQSPRYKIIEKRQSVAFWCNPISGHATLYWYQQILGQGPKLLIQFQNNGVVDDSQLPKDRFSAERLKGVDSTLKIQPAKLEDSAVYLCASSFPGTSTDTQYFGPGTRLTVL.

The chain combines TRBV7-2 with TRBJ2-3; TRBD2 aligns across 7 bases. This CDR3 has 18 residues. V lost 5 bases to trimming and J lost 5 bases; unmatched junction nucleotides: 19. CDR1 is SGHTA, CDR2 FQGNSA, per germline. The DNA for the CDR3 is TGTGCCAGCAGCCCAAACCCTAGCGGTCCGACCCTGGGAGATACGCAGTATTTT. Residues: CASSPNPSGPTLGDTQYF.

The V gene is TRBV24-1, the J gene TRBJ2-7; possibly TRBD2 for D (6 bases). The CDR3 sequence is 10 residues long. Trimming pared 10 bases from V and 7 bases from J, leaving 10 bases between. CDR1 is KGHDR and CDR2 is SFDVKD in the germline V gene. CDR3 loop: CATAGGEQYF. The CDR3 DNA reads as TGTGCCACAGCCGGGGGAGAGCAGTACTTC.

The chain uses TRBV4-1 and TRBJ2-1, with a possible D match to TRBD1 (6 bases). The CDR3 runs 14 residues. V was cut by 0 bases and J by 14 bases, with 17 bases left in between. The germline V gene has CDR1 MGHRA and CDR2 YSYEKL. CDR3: CASSQEGGQSGEFF. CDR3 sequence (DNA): TGCGCCAGCAGCCAAGAAGGTGGACAGTCGGGTGAGTTCTTC.

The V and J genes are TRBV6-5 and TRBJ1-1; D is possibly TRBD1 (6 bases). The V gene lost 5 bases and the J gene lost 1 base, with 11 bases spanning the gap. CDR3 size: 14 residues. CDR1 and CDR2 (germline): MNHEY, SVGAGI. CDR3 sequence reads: CASSNRQENTEAFF. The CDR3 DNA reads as TGTGCCAGCAGTAATAGACAGGAGAACACTGAAGCTTTCTTT.

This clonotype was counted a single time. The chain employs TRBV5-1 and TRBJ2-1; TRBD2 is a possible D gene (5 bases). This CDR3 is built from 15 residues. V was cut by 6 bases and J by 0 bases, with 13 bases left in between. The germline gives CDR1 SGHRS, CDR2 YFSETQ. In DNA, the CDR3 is TGCGCCAGCACTTTGAGTGGGAGCTCCTACAATGAGCAGTTCTTC. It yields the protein CASTLSGSSYNEQFF.

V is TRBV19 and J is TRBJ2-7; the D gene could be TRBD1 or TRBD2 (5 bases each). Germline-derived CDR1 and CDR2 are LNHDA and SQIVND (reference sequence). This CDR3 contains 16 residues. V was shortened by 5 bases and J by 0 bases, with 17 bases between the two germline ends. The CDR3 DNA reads TGTGCCAGTAGTCCCGAGGGGCCACGGTCCTCCTACGAGCAGTACTTC. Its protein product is CASSPEGPRSSYEQYF.

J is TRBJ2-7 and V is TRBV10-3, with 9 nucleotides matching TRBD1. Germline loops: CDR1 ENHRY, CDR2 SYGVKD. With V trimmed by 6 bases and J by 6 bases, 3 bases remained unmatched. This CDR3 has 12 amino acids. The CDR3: CAIRRQGGEQYF. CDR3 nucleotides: TGTGCCATCAGGCGACAGGGGGGCGAGCAGTACTTC.

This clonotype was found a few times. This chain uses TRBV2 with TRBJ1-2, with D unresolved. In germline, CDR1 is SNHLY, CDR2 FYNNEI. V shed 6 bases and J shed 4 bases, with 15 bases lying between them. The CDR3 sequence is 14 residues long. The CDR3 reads CASRDQAPGYGYTF. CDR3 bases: TGTGCCAGCAGGGATCAGGCCCCGGGCTATGGCTACACCTTC.

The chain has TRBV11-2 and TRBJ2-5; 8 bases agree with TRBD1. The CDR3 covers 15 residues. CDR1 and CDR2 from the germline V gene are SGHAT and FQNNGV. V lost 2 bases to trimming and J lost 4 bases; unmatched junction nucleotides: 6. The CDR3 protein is CASSLHGQGVETQYF. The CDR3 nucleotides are TGTGCCAGCAGCTTACACGGACAGGGCGTAGAGACCCAGTACTTC.

The CDR3 nucleotides read TGCAGCGTCCAACGGACTCTATCGAACACTGAAGCTTTCTTT. Translated: CSVQRTLSNTEAFF. The genes are TRBV29-1 and TRBJ1-1; D is unclear. The CDR3 consists of 14 residues. V shed 6 bases and J shed 1 base, with 15 bases lying between them. Germline V gives CDR1 SQVTM, CDR2 ANQGSEA.